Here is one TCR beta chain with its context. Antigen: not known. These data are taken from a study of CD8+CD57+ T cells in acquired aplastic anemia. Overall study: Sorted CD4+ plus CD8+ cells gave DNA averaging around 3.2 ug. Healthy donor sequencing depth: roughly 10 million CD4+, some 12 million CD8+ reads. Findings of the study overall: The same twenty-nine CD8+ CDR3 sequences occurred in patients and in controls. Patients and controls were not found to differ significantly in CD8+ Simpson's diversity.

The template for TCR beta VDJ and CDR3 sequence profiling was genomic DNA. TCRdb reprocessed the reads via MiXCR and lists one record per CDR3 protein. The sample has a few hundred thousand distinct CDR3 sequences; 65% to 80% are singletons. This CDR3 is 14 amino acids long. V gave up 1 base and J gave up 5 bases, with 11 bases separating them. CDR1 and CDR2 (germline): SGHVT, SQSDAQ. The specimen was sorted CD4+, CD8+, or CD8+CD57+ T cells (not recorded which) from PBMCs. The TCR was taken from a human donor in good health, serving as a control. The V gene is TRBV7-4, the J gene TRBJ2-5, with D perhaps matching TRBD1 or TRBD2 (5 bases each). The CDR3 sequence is CASSLVEGSETQYF. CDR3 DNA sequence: TGTGCCAGCAGCTTAGTTGAGGGGTCGGAGACCCAGTACTTC.